The text below deals with one TCR beta chain. These data come from a study of T cell changes during pregnancy in multiple sclerosis. Sequenced by immunoSEQ multiplex PCR; TCRdb stores in-frame clones only, minus some. Of some 80,000 clones in the sample, over 85% were seen once. Per the germline V gene, CDR1 is SGHRS and CDR2 is YFSETQ. J gave up 5 bases and V 5 bases, and 11 bases lay outside the gene matches. The CDR3 is 15 amino acids. The chain has TRBV5-1 and TRBJ2-7; TRBD1 aligns across 9 bases. The clonotype was recovered from a female donor with multiple sclerosis, enrolled in a pregnancy study. This sample comprised peripheral blood, obtained in the first trimester of pregnancy. CDR3 sequence (DNA): TGCGCCAGCAGTTCAGGGGGACAGGGAGTCGACGAGCAGTACTTC. Its translation is CASSSGGQGVDEQYF.